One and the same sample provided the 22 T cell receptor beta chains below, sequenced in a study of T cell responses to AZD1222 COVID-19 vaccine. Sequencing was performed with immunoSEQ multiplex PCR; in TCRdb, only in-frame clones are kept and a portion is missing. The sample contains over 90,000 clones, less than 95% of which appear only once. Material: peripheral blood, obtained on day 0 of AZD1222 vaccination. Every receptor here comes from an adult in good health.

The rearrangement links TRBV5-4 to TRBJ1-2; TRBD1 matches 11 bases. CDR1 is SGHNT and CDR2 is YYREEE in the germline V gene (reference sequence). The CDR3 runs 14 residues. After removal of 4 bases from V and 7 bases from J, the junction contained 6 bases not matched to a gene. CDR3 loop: CASSQGQGVGGYTF. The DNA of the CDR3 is TGTGCCAGCAGCCAGGGACAGGGGGTAGGTGGCTACACCTTC.

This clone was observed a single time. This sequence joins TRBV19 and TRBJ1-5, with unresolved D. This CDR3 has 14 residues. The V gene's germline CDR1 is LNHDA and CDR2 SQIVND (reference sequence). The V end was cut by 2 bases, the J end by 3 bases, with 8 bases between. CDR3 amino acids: CASSIKGVNQPQHF. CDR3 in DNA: TGTGCCAGTAGTATAAAAGGAGTCAATCAGCCCCAGCATTTT.

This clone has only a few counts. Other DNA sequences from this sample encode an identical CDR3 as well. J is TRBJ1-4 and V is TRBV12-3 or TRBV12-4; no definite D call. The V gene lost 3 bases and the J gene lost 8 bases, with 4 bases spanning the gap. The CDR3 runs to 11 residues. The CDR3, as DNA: TGTGCCAGCAGTTTGGGGGAAAAACTGTTTTTT. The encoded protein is CASSLGEKLFF.

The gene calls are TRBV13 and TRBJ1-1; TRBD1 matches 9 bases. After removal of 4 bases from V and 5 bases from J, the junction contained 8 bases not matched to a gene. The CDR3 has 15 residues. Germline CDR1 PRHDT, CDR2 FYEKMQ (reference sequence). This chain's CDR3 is CASSSGPGTGTEAFF. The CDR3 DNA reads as TGTGCCAGCAGCTCCGGTCCCGGGACAGGGACTGAAGCTTTCTTT.

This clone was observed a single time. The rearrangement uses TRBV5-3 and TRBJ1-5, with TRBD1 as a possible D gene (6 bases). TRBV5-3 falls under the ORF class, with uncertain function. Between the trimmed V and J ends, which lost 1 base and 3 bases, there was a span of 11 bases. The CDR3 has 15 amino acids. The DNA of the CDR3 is TGTGCCAGAAGCTTGTACAGGGTGTCCAATCAGCCCCAGCATTTT. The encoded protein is CARSLYRVSNQPQHF.

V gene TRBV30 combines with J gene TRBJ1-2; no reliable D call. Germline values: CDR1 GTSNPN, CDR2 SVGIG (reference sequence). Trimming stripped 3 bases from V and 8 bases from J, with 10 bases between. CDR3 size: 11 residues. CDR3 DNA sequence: TGTGCCTGGAGCCGCCGTGGGGGCTACACCTTC. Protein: CAWSRRGGYTF.

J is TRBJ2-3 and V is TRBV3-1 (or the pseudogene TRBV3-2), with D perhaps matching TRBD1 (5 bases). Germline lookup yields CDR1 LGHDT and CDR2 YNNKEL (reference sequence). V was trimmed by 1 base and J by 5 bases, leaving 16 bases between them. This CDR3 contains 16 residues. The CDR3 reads CASSQVSQAGIDTQYF. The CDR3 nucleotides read TGTGCCAGCAGCCAAGTATCTCAGGCAGGGATAGATACGCAGTATTTT.

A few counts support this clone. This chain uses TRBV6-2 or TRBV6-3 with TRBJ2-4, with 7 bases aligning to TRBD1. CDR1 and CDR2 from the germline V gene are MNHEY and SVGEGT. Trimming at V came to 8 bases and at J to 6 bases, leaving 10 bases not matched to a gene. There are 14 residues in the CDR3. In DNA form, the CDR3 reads TGTGCCAGCGGCCCGACAGGGACGGCAAACATTCAGTACTTC. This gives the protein CASGPTGTANIQYF.

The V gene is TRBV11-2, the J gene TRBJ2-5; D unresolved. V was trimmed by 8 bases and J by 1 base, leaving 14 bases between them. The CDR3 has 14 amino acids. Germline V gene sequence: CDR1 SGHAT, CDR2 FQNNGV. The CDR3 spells CASAVSEVQETQYF. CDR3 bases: TGTGCCAGCGCTGTAAGCGAGGTCCAAGAGACCCAGTACTTC.

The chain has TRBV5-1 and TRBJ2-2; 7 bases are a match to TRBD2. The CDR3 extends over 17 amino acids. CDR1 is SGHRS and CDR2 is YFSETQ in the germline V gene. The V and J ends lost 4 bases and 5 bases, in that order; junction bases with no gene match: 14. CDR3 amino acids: CASSLPHGLVGTGELFF. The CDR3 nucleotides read TGCGCCAGCAGCCTCCCCCATGGACTAGTCGGGACCGGGGAGCTGTTTTTT.

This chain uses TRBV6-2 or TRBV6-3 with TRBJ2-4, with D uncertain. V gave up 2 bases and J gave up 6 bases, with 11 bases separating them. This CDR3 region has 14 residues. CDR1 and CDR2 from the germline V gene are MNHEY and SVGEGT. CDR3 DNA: TGTGCCAGCAGTTACCGAAGCGAGACAAACATTCAGTACTTC. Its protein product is CASSYRSETNIQYF.

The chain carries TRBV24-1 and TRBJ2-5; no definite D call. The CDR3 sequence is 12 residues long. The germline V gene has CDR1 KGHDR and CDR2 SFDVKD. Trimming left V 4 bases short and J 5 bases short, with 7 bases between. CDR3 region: CATSDWLETQYF. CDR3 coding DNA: TGTGCCACCAGTGACTGGCTGGAGACCCAGTACTTC.

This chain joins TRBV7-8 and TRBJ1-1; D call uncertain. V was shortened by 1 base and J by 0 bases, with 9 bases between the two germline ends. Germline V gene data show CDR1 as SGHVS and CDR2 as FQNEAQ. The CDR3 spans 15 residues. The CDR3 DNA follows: TGTGCCAGCAGCTTAGTAGCGGGCCTGAACACTGAAGCTTTCTTT. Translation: CASSLVAGLNTEAFF.

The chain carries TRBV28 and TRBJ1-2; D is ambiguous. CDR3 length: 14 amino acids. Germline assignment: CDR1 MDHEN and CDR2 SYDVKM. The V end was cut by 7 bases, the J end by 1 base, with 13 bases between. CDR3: CASTIPGINYGYTF. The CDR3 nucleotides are TGTGCCAGCACCATCCCGGGAATTAACTATGGCTACACCTTC.

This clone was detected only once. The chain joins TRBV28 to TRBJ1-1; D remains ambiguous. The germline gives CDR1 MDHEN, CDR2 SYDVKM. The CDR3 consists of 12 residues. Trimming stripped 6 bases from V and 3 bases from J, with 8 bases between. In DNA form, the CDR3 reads TGTGCCAGCAGCCCCGCGGACACTGAAGCTTTCTTT. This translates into CASSPADTEAFF.

CDR3 in DNA: TGTGCCAGTAGTAGGGGGGTGAACACCGGGGAGCTGTTTTTT. Its protein is CASSRGVNTGELFF. This chain joins TRBV19 and TRBJ2-2; the D gene is possibly TRBD2 (6 bases). Per the germline V gene, CDR1 is LNHDA and CDR2 is SQIVND (reference sequence). Trimming took off 4 bases at V and 1 base at J, with 7 bases between the two ends. This CDR3 comprises 14 residues.

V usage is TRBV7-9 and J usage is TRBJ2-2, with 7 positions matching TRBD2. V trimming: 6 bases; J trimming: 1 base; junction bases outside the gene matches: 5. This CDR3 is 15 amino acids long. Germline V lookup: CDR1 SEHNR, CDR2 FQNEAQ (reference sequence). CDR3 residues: CASREGTKNTGELFF. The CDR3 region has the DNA TGTGCCAGCAGGGAAGGGACTAAGAACACCGGGGAGCTGTTTTTT.

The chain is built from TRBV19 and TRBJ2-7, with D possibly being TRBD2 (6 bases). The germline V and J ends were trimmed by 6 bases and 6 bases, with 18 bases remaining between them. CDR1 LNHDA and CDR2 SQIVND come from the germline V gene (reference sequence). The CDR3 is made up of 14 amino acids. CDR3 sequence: CASSWRDGYSEQYF. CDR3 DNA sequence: TGTGCCAGTAGCTGGAGGGATGGGTACTCCGAGCAGTACTTC. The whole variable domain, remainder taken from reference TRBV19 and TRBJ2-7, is DGGITQSPKYLFRKEGQNVTLSCEQNLNHDAMYWYRQDPGQGLRLIYYSQIVNDFQKGDIAEGYSVSREKKESFPLTVTSAQKNPTAFYLCASSWRDGYSEQYFGPGTRLTVT.

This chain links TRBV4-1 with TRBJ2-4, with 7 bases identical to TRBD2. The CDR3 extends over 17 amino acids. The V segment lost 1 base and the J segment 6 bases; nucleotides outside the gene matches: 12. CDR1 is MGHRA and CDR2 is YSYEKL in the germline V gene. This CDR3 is CASSQGSASGRLNIQYF. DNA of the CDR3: TGCGCCAGCAGCCAAGGTTCGGCTAGCGGCCGCCTAAACATTCAGTACTTC.

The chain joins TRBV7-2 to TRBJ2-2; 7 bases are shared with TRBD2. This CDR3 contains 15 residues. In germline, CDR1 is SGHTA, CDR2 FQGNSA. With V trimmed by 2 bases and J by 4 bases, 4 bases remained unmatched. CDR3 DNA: TGTGCCAGCAGCTTATCGGGGGGAACCACCGGGGAGCTGTTTTTT. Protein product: CASSLSGGTTGELFF.

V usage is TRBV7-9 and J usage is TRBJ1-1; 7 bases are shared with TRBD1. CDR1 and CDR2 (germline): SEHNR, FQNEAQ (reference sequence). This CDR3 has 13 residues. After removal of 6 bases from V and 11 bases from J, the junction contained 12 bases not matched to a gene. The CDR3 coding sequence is TGTGCCAGCAGGGATGACAGGGATAAACGGGCTTTCTTT. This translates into CASRDDRDKRAFF.

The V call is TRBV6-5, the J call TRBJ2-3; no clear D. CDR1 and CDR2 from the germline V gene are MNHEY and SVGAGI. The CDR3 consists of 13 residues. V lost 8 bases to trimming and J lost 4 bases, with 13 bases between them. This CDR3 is CASRGRVSDTQYF. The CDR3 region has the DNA TGTGCCAGCCGCGGCAGAGTTTCAGATACGCAGTATTTT.